The 18 T cell receptor beta chains presented below share a single source sample, sequenced in a study of cytomegalovirus exposure and HLA in healthy donors. Amplification used 60 Vbeta primers and 13 Jbeta primers. Assay: immunoSEQ multiplex PCR; the TCRdb copy retains only in-frame clones and omits some. Listed are tens of thousands of clones; over 3% falls within the top ten. Material: PBMCs. These receptors were collected from a female donor in good health and CMV-seropositive.

As concerns this clone: Other DNA variants within this sample encode the same CDR3. The chain uses TRBV9 and TRBJ2-7; 10 positions agree with TRBD1. Germline V gene sequence: CDR1 SGDLS, CDR2 YYNGEE. This CDR3 is 15 amino acids long. The V gene end was trimmed by 0 bases and the J gene end by 3 bases; junction bases not matched to a gene: 3. In DNA, the CDR3 is TGTGCCAGCAGCGTAGGACAGGGGGCGGTCTACGAGCAGTACTTC. Its protein product is CASSVGQGAVYEQYF. Complete variable domain (other parts from reference TRBV9 and TRBJ2-7): DSGVTQTPKHLITATGQRVTLRCSPRSGDLSVYWYQQSLDQGLQFLIQYYNGEERAKGNILERFSAQQFPDLHSELNLSSLELGDSALYFCASSVGQGAVYEQYFGPGTRLTVT.

V usage is TRBV4-1 and J usage is TRBJ2-5, with 7 bases that match TRBD2. Losses at the gene ends were 0 bases for V and 3 bases for J; bases not matched to a gene: 10. CDR1 is MGHRA and CDR2 is YSYEKL in the germline V gene. The CDR3 covers 17 residues. The DNA of the CDR3 is TGCGCCAGCAGCCAAGAGAGAGCCAGCGGGACCAAAGAGACCCAGTACTTC. Translated: CASSQERASGTKETQYF.

The chain recombines TRBV7-3 with TRBJ2-2; 7 bases fit TRBD1. The CDR3 extends over 14 amino acids. Trimming at V came to 4 bases and at J to 4 bases, leaving 3 bases not matched to a gene. Germline V gene data show CDR1 as SGHTA and CDR2 as FQGTGA. For the CDR3, the DNA is TGTGCCAGCAGCTCGGGACAGATCACCGGGGAGCTGTTTTTT. Translation: CASSSGQITGELFF.

J is TRBJ2-1 and V is TRBV6-1; the match to TRBD2 covers 12 bases. With 6 bases clipped from V and 2 bases from J, the junction kept 2 bases outside the gene matches. The V gene's germline CDR1 is MNHNS and CDR2 SASEGT. The CDR3 sequence is 15 residues long. The CDR3, as DNA: TGTGCCAGCAGCTGGACTAGCGGGACCTACAATGAGCAGTTCTTC. Its protein is CASSWTSGTYNEQFF.

This rearrangement joins TRBV27 to TRBJ2-7; a possible D gene is TRBD2 (6 bases). V was clipped by 3 bases and J by 8 bases, with 8 bases between them. Germline lookup yields CDR1 MNHEY and CDR2 SMNVEV (reference sequence). The CDR3 has 11 amino acids. The CDR3 loop is CASSFGGQQYF. In DNA, the CDR3 is TGTGCCAGCAGTTTTGGAGGGCAGCAGTACTTC.

The chain joins TRBV4-1 to TRBJ2-7; D possibly corresponds to TRBD1 (6 bases). V shed 0 bases and J shed 7 bases, with 19 bases lying between them. This CDR3 has 16 residues. CDR1 MGHRA and CDR2 YSYEKL come from the germline V gene. For the CDR3, the DNA is TGCGCCAGCAGCCAAGATGCAGGCAGGGGCCCCCGGGAGCAGTACTTC. This encodes CASSQDAGRGPREQYF.

The CDR3 sequence: CASSPSAGGSYNEQFF. For the CDR3, the DNA is TGTGCCAGCTCACCAAGTGCAGGGGGTTCCTACAATGAGCAGTTCTTC. The rearrangement links TRBV18 to TRBJ2-1, with TRBD1 matching 7 bases. Germline trimming cut 2 bases from V and 1 base from J; bases unmatched to any gene: 5. This CDR3 comprises 16 residues. Germline values: CDR1 KGHSH, CDR2 LQKENI.

CDR3 DNA: TGCGCCAGCAGCTTAAGCCTAGCGATGAATACGCAGTATTTT. Protein sequence: CASSLSLAMNTQYF. This rearrangement joins TRBV5-1 to TRBJ2-3, with D possibly TRBD2 on 6 matching bases. This CDR3 has 14 amino acids. The germline V and J ends were trimmed by 2 bases and 7 bases, with 14 bases remaining between them. Germline-derived CDR1 and CDR2 are SGHRS and YFSETQ.

V is TRBV19 and J is TRBJ2-7; the match to TRBD1 covers 9 bases. From germline, CDR1 is LNHDA and CDR2 SQIVND (reference sequence). Unmatched junction bases numbered 7, after V lost 4 bases and J lost 6 bases. The CDR3 loop spans 14 amino acids. The CDR3 DNA follows: TGTGCCAGTAGTACGGGACAGGGCGGGTCCGAGCAGTACTTC. This codes for CASSTGQGGSEQYF.

This sequence joins TRBV19 and TRBJ2-5; 11 bases align to TRBD1. V shed 7 bases, J shed 5 bases, and the junction held 9 bases outside the gene matches. Germline V gene lookup returns CDR1 LNHDA and CDR2 SQIVND (reference sequence). CDR3 size: 15 residues. The CDR3 DNA reads as TGTGCCAGTACTACGGGACAGGGGGGTCCGGAGACCCAGTACTTC. As protein: CASTTGQGGPETQYF.

This chain connects TRBV19 to TRBJ1-6, with a possible D match to TRBD1 (5 bases). V was shortened by 5 bases and J by 11 bases, with 13 bases between the two germline ends. CDR3 length: 13 amino acids. Germline V gene data show CDR1 as LNHDA and CDR2 as SQIVND (reference sequence). The CDR3 reads CASSLGGKTPLHF. Here the CDR3 DNA reads TGTGCCAGTAGTCTCGGGGGGAAAACACCCCTCCACTTT.

V is TRBV7-9 and J is TRBJ2-3; 9 bases line up with TRBD1. The CDR3 loop spans 14 amino acids. V trimming: 5 bases; J trimming: 6 bases; junction bases outside the gene matches: 6. The germline CDR1 and CDR2 sequences are SEHNR and FQNEAQ (reference sequence). The CDR3 DNA sequence: TGTGCCAGCAGCATATCACAGGGGGCCGATACGCAGTATTTT. Translated: CASSISQGADTQYF.

The chain is built from TRBV5-1 and TRBJ2-7, with 7 bases identical to TRBD1. The germline V gene has CDR1 SGHRS and CDR2 YFSETQ. The CDR3 is 15 residues long. Losses at the gene ends were 4 bases for V and 0 bases for J; bases not matched to a gene: 7. CDR3 nucleotide sequence: TGCGCCAGCAGCCAAGCGACAGGGTACTCCTACGAGCAGTACTTC. Protein sequence: CASSQATGYSYEQYF.

CDR3 DNA: TGTGCCAGCAGTGACACGTCCCGGGGGAGTGGGGCCAACGTCCTGACTTTC. Translated: CASSDTSRGSGANVLTF. The V call is TRBV6-1, the J call TRBJ2-6; D perhaps matches TRBD2 (6 bases). V was trimmed by 3 bases and J by 3 bases, leaving 15 bases between them. CDR3 size: 17 residues. The germline V gene has CDR1 MNHNS and CDR2 SASEGT.

V usage is TRBV4-2 and J usage is TRBJ1-3; TRBD1 matches 9 bases. The trim removed 0 bases at V and 12 bases at J, leaving 9 bases unmatched. CDR1 LGHNA and CDR2 YNFKEQ come from the germline V gene. The CDR3 loop spans 15 amino acids. DNA of the CDR3: TGTGCCAGCAGCCAAGAGGGACAGGGTGGGTTCCTCATATATTTT. Its translation is CASSQEGQGGFLIYF.

The chain joins TRBV18 to TRBJ2-3, with D perhaps TRBD2 (6 bases). Trimming shortened V by 8 bases and J by 2 bases, and 17 bases separated the two germline ends. This CDR3 contains 15 residues. CDR1 and CDR2 (germline): KGHSH, LQKENI. This chain's CDR3 is CASHEAGRATDTQYF. Written as DNA, the CDR3 is TGTGCCAGCCACGAGGCCGGGAGAGCCACAGATACGCAGTATTTT.

J is TRBJ1-2 and V is TRBV5-1, with D perhaps TRBD1 (6 bases). Looked up from germline, CDR1 is SGHRS and CDR2 is YFSETQ. The V end lost 1 base, the J end lost 8 bases, and 9 bases lay between the germline ends. The CDR3 has 12 amino acids. For the CDR3, the DNA is TGCGCCAGCAGCTTGACAGGGTGCGGCTACACCTTC. This translates into CASSLTGCGYTF.

The chain couples TRBV5-6 to TRBJ1-2; D remains ambiguous. CDR3 length: 15 amino acids. The germline gives CDR1 SGHDT, CDR2 YYEEEE. With 0 bases removed from V and 4 bases from J, the gap between germline ends came to 13 bases. This chain's CDR3 is CASSLAGERTYGYTF. Written as DNA, the CDR3 is TGTGCCAGCAGCTTGGCCGGTGAGAGAACCTATGGCTACACCTTC. The whole variable domain, filled in from reference TRBV5-6 and TRBJ1-2, reads DAGVTQSPTHLIKTRGQQVTLRCSPKSGHDTVSWYQQALGQGPQFIFQYYEEEERQRGNFPDRFSGHQFPNYSSELNVNALLLGDSALYLCASSLAGERTYGYTFGSGTRLTVV.